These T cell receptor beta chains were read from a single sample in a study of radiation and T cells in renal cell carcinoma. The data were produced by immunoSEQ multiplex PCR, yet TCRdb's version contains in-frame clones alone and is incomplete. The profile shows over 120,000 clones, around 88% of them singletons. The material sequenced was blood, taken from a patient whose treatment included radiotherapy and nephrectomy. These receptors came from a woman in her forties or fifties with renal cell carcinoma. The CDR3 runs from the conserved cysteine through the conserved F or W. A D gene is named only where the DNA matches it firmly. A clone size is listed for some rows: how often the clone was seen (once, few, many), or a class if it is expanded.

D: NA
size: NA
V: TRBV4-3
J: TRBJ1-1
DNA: TGCGCCAGCTCGGGACTGTCGAACACTGAAGCTTTCTTT
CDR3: CASSGLSNTEAFF

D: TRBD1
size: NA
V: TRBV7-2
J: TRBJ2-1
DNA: TGTGCCAGCAGCTTAAAGTTTGAGACAGGGGGCAATGAGCAGTTCTTC
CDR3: CASSLKFETGGNEQFF

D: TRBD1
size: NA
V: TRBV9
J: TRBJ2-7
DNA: TGTGCCAGCAGCGGCGGACAGGGCCCTTACGAGCAGTACTTC
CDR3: CASSGGQGPYEQYF

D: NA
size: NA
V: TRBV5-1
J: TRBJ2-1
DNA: TGCGCCAGCAGCTTGGGGGGGATCCTCAATGAGCAGTTCTTC
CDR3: CASSLGGILNEQFF

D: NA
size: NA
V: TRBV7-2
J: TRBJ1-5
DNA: TGTGCCAGCAGCTCAACAGGGTTTCGCAATCAGCCCCAGCATTTT
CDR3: CASSSTGFRNQPQHF

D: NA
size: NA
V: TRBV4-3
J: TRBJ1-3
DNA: TGCGCCAGCAGCCAAGACGTAGGCAGGGTTGGAAACACCATATATTTT
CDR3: CASSQDVGRVGNTIYF

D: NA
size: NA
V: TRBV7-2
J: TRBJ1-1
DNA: TGTGCCAGCAGCTCTCCCACAGTGAACACTGAAGCTTTCTTT
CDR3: CASSSPTVNTEAFF

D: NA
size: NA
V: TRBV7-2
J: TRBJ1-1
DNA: TGTGCCAGCAGCCTCGCCAATATAAACACTGAAGCTTTCTTT
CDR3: CASSLANINTEAFF

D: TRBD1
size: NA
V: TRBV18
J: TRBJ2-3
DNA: TGTGCCAGCTCACCGGGACAGGGGGGCACAGATACGCAGTATTTT
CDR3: CASSPGQGGTDTQYF

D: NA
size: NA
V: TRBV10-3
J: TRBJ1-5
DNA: TGTGCCATCAGTGAGTCTGGTGGATGGATTCAGCCCCAGCATTTT
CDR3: CAISESGGWIQPQHF

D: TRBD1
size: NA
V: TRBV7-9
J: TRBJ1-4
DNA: TGTGCCAGCAGCTCCGGACAGGGGCGGGAAAAACTGTTTTTT
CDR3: CASSSGQGREKLFF

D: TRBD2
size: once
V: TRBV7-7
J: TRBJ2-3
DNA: TGTGCTAGCAGCTTCCAAGCGGGACCCACAGATACGCAGTATTTT
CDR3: CASSFQAGPTDTQYF

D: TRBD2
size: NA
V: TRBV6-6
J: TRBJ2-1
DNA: TGTGCCAGCAGTTACTCTTGGACTAGTGAGCATGAGCAGTTCTTC
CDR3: CASSYSWTSEHEQFF

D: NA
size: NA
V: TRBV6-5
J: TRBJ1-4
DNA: TGTGCCAGCAGTCGATGGGTAAAAACTAATGAAAAACTGTTTTTT
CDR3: CASSRWVKTNEKLFF

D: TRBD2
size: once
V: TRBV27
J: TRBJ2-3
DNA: TGTGCCAGCAGTAGGCTAGCGGGAGAGGCAGATACGCAGTATTTT
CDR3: CASSRLAGEADTQYF

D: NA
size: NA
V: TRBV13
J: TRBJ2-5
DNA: TGTGCCAGCAGCCTGGAGAGGGCGGAAGAGACCCAGTACTTC
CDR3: CASSLERAEETQYF

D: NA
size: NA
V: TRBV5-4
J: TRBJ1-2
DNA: TGTGCCAGCAGCCCCGGACAGAACTATGGCTACACCTTC
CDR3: CASSPGQNYGYTF

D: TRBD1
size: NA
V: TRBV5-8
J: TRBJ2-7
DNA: TGTGCCAGCAGCTTAGGACAGGGGACTCTACACGAGCAGTACTTC
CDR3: CASSLGQGTLHEQYF

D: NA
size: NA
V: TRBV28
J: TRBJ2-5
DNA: TGTGCCAGCAGCCCCCTTAGGGGGAGGGCCAGAGGAGAGACCCAGTACTTC
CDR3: CASSPLRGRARGETQYF

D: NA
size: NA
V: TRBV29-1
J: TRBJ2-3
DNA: TGCAGCGTTGAAGGGGCTAACACAGATACGCAGTATTTT
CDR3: CSVEGANTDTQYF

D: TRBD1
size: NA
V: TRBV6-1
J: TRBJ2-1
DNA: TGTGCCAGCAGTGAAGGACAGGGCGGTGAGCAGTTCTTC
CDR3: CASSEGQGGEQFF

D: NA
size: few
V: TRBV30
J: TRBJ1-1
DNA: TGTGCCCGGGCGGGGATCGAGACTGAAGCTTTCTTT
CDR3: CARAGIETEAFF

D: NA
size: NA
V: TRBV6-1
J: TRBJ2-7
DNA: TGTGCCAGCAGTCACATGGGACCGTCCTACGAGCAGTACTTC
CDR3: CASSHMGPSYEQYF

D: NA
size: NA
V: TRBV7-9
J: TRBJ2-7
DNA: TGTGCCAGCAGCCCCTACGGCTTAATTGGGGGCGAGCAGTACTTC
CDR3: CASSPYGLIGGEQYF

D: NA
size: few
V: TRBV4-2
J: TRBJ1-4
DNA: TGTGCCAGCAGCCAAGACGGAGGGGAAAAACTGTTTTTT
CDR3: CASSQDGGEKLFF

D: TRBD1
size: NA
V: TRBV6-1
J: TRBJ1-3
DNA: TGTGCCAGCAGTGGGGACAGGGCTGGAAACACCATATATTTT
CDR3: CASSGDRAGNTIYF

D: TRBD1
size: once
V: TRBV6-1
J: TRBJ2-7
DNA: TGTGCCAGCAGGACAGGGGGGGCCTCCTACGAGCAGTACTTC
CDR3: CASRTGGASYEQYF

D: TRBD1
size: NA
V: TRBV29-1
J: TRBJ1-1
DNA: TGCAGCGTAGAGACAGGGGGCGGTGGGACTGAAGCTTTCTTT
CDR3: CSVETGGGGTEAFF

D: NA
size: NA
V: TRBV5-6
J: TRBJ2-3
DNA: TGTGCCAGCAGCAGATATACCCAGGGGCACCGCACAGATACGCAGTATTTT
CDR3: CASSRYTQGHRTDTQYF

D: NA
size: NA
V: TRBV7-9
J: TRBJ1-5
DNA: TGTGCCAGCAGCTTGGAGGGTCAGCCCCAGCATTTT
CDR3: CASSLEGQPQHF

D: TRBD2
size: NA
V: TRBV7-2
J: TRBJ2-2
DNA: TGTGCCAGCAGCCAAACTAGCGGTAGCACCGGGGAGCTGTTTTTT
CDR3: CASSQTSGSTGELFF

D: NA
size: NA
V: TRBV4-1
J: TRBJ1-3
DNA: TGCGCCAGCAGCCAGGGAGGGCGGGGAAACACCATATATTTT
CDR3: CASSQGGRGNTIYF

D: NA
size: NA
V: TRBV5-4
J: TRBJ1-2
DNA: TGTGCCAGCAGCTTACCCGGGGATGGCTATGGCTACACCTTC
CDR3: CASSLPGDGYGYTF

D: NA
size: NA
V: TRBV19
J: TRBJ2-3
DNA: TGTGCCAGTAGTATCTCCGGTCACACAGATACGCAGTATTTT
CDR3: CASSISGHTDTQYF

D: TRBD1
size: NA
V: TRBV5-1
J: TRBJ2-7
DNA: TGCGCCAGCAGCTGGTACGGGACAGGGAGGAACGAGCAGTACTTC
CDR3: CASSWYGTGRNEQYF

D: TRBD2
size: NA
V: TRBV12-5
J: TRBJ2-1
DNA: TGTGCTAGTCCCGGGACTAGCGGGAGTTCTTCCTTAGGGGAGCAGTTCTTC
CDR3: CASPGTSGSSSLGEQFF

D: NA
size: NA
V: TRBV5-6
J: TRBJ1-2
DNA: TGTGCCAGCAGCTTGGAGGCAAACTATGGCTACACCTTC
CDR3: CASSLEANYGYTF

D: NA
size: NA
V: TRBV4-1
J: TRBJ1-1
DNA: TGCGCCAGCAGCCAAGCCTATAGAGGGAGGACTGAAGCTTTCTTT
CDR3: CASSQAYRGRTEAFF

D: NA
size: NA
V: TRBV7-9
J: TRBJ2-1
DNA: TGTGCCAGCAGCTTAGATGCATCCAATGAGCAGTTCTTC
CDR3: CASSLDASNEQFF

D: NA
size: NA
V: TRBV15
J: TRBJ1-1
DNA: TGTGCCACCAGCAGAGGCGACGATGGGACTGAAGCTTTCTTT
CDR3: CATSRGDDGTEAFF

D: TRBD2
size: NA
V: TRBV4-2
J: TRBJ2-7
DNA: TGTGCCAGCAGCCAAGACATCCCCACCGGGGGGAGAATGGACGAGCAGTACTTC
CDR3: CASSQDIPTGGRMDEQYF

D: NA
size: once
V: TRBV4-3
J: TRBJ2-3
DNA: TGCGCCAGCAGCCCCAACCGCCATACGCAGTATTTT
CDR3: CASSPNRHTQYF

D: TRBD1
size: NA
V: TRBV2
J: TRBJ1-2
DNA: TGTGCCAGCAGTAGCACAGGGGGCAGCTATGGCTACACCTTC
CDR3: CASSSTGGSYGYTF

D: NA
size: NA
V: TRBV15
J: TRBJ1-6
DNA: TGTGCCACCAGCAGAGTGCAGGGTATGTCACCCCTCCACTTT
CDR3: CATSRVQGMSPLHF

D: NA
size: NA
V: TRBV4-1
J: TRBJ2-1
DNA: TGCGCCAGCAGCCAAGGACTACCCGGCTCCTACAATGAGCAGTTCTTC
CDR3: CASSQGLPGSYNEQFF

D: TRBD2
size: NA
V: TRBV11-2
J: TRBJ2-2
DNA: TGTGCCAGCAGAGGGACTAGCGGTAACACCGGGGAGCTGTTTTTT
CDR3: CASRGTSGNTGELFF

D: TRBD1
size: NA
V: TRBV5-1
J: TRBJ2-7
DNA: TGCGCCAGCAGCTGGACGACAGGGGCAGGCGAGCAGTACTTC
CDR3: CASSWTTGAGEQYF

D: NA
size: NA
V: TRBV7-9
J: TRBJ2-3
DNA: TGTGCCAGCAGCAACCCCCGGGGGACGAGCACAGATACGCAGTATTTT
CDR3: CASSNPRGTSTDTQYF

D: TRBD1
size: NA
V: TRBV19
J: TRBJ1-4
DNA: TGTGCCAGTGCACAGGGGACTAATGAAAAACTGTTTTTT
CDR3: CASAQGTNEKLFF

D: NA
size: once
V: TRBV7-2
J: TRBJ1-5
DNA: TGTGCCAGCAGCTTATTGGGCAGGGAGAGCAATCAGCCCCAGCATTTT
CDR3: CASSLLGRESNQPQHF

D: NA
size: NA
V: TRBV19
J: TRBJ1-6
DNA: TGTGCCAGTAGTATGGGACTCTCCGGCTTGGGTTCACCCCTCCACTTT
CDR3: CASSMGLSGLGSPLHF

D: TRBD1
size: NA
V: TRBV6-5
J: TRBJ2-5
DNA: TGTGCCAGCAGCCGCGCAGGGGGCAGGGAGCAGTACTTC
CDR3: CASSRAGGREQYF

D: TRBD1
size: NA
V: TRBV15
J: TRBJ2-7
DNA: TGTGCCACCAGCAGGGACAGGGGAGGCCTCGAGCAGTACTTC
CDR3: CATSRDRGGLEQYF

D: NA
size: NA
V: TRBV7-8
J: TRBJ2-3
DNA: TGTGCCAGCAGCAAACTAGGGTCGGGCACAGATACGCAGTATTTT
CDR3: CASSKLGSGTDTQYF